The present T cell receptor (beta chain) was sequenced within a study of blood T cells in healthy people across ages. Study-wide background: When template switching was applied, about one barcoded beta molecule was captured per two T cells.

The use of a sample-barcoded 5' primer and a J-beta primer mix characterized a second PCR of about 7 to 12 cycles. Every cDNA molecule bore a tag from a template-switch adaptor containing 12 random nucleotides. TCRdb re-called the 5' RACE reads through MiXCR, storing one row per CDR3 protein. Among over 600,000 distinct CDR3 sequences listed, about 61% were seen once. Each donor was a healthy Caucasian individual from Russia, aged 6 to 90. Germline-derived CDR1 and CDR2 are KGHSH and LQKENI. CDR3 length: 17 amino acids. General study results and limits: Higher naive T cell percentage went strongly together with higher TCR beta diversity.

A remark on this clonotype: Its antigen is still unknown. A junction boundary mismatches the germline segment, possibly from a read error.

The sequence was obtained from a man aged 35 to 55 in good health. The chain is built from TRBV18 and TRBJ2-1; TRBD1 or TRBD2 may be the D gene (5 bases each). Sequenced input: blood. CDR3 coding DNA: TGTGTCAGCTCACCGCGGATCCGGGACGATTTGAACAATGAGCAGTTCTTC. This translates into CVSSPRIRDDLNNEQFF.